These T cell receptor beta chains were read from a single sample in a study of blood T cell repertoires in COVID-19. Produced via immunoSEQ multiplex PCR; TCRdb's table is partial and in-frame only. The sample consists of fewer than 400,000 clones, under 90% of them appearing once. Source material: peripheral blood. Source of these receptors: a woman in her 30s with COVID-19, enrolled during active disease. Each CDR3 is given with its conserved first and last residue. D genes are given only for firm matches. For some rows the clone size is stated as once, few or many, or as a class when expanded; others skip it.

TRBV2	-	TRBJ1-5	-	CASSEIGNQPQHF	TGTGCCAGCAGTGAAATCGGCAATCAGCCCCAGCATTTT
TRBV12-3/TRBV12-4	-	TRBJ1-2	-	CASSPGVWGYTF	TGTGCCAGCAGTCCAGGGGTCTGGGGCTACACCTTC
TRBV7-9	-	TRBJ1-2	-	CASSFVGGSYGYTF	TGTGCCAGCAGCTTTGTGGGAGGGTCCTATGGCTACACCTTC
TRBV30	TRBD2	TRBJ2-3	-	CAWSVFAGGKTDTQYF	TGTGCCTGGAGTGTATTTGCGGGGGGCAAGACAGATACGCAGTATTTT
TRBV7-2	-	TRBJ2-1	-	CASSLEVRGPEQFF	TGTGCCAGCAGCTTAGAGGTGCGGGGGCCCGAGCAGTTCTTC
TRBV7-2	-	TRBJ2-2	-	CASSPRSGPNTGELFF	TGTGCCAGCAGCCCCAGGAGCGGGCCGAACACCGGGGAGCTGTTTTTT
TRBV4-2	-	TRBJ1-4	-	CASSQDLQGSAEKLFF	TGTGCCAGCAGCCAAGATCTTCAGGGATCGGCTGAAAAACTGTTTTTT
TRBV5-4	-	TRBJ2-5	-	CASSLLVSETQYF	TGTGCCAGCAGCTTGCTAGTTTCAGAGACCCAGTACTTC
TRBV3-1/TRBV3-2	-	TRBJ1-5	-	CASSQAGNQPQHF	TGTGCCAGCAGCCAAGCGGGGAACCAGCCCCAGCATTTT
TRBV7-9	-	TRBJ2-2	once	CASSLAGTGELFF	TGTGCCAGCAGCTTAGCCGGGACCGGGGAGCTGTTTTTT
TRBV21-1	-	TRBJ1-2	-	CASSLNYGYTF	TGTGCCAGCAGCCTTAACTATGGCTACACCTTC
TRBV3-1/TRBV3-2	TRBD1	TRBJ2-3	-	CASSQDLEGTGISTDTQYF	TGTGCCAGCAGCCAAGATCTTGAGGGGACAGGGATTAGCACAGATACGCAGTATTTT
TRBV9	TRBD1	TRBJ1-2	-	CASSVGLRDSAGYTF	TGTGCCAGCAGCGTCGGACTCCGGGACAGTGCCGGCTACACCTTC
TRBV13	-	TRBJ1-1	-	CASSPRGGATEAFF	TGTGCCAGCAGCCCCAGGGGAGGGGCGACTGAAGCTTTCTTT
TRBV18	-	TRBJ1-4	-	CASSPLPRGGGEKLFF	TGTGCCAGCTCACCACTTCCCAGAGGCGGGGGTGAAAAACTGTTTTTT
TRBV18	-	TRBJ1-4	-	CASSSRDLAGEKLFF	TGTGCCAGCTCATCCAGGGATCTAGCGGGTGAAAAACTGTTTTTT
TRBV7-9	-	TRBJ1-4	once	CASSGGVEEAEKLFF	TGTGCCAGCAGCGGCGGGGTAGAGGAGGCCGAAAAACTGTTTTTT
TRBV15	TRBD2	TRBJ2-1	-	CATSLQREAYNEQFF	TGTGCCACCAGCCTGCAGCGGGAGGCCTACAATGAGCAGTTCTTC
TRBV30	-	TRBJ1-2	-	CAWSVLKGARGYTF	TGTGCCTGGAGTGTATTGAAAGGGGCTAGGGGCTACACCTTC
TRBV29-1	-	TRBJ1-2	once	CSVVTGGYGYTF	TGCAGCGTTGTGACAGGTGGCTATGGCTACACCTTC
TRBV12-5	-	TRBJ1-2	few	CASGFAGNYGYTF	TGTGCTAGTGGTTTCGCCGGTAACTATGGCTACACCTTC
TRBV5-8	TRBD1	TRBJ1-1	-	CASSPGTGGRDTEAFF	TGTGCCAGCAGCCCGGGGACAGGGGGTCGAGACACTGAAGCTTTCTTT
TRBV29-1	TRBD2	TRBJ2-1	-	CSVVDTGGGGASYNEQFF	TGCAGCGTTGTGGACACGGGAGGCGGGGGGGCATCATACAATGAGCAGTTCTTC
TRBV28	-	TRBJ1-5	-	CASSSTGYSNQPQHF	TGTGCCAGCAGCTCCACAGGGTATAGCAATCAGCCCCAGCATTTT
TRBV20-1	-	TRBJ1-4	-	CSASAPTANEKLFF	TGCAGTGCTAGTGCTCCGACAGCCAATGAAAAACTGTTTTTT
TRBV2	-	TRBJ2-2	-	CASRTNLGTSGELFF	TGTGCCAGCAGGACTAATCTCGGGACATCCGGGGAGCTGTTTTTT
TRBV6-5	-	TRBJ1-1	once	CASSFSGHDEAFF	TGTGCCAGCAGTTTCTCCGGACACGATGAAGCTTTCTTT
TRBV7-9	-	TRBJ2-7	-	CASSLVASPHEQYF	TGTGCCAGCAGCTTAGTGGCATCGCCCCACGAGCAGTACTTC
TRBV6-2/TRBV6-3	-	TRBJ1-2	-	CASSPGGAAYTF	TGTGCCAGCAGTCCCGGTGGTGCTGCCTACACCTTC
TRBV4-1	-	TRBJ1-2	-	CASSPRRGRHYGYTF	TGCGCCAGCAGCCCCCGCAGGGGAAGACATTATGGCTACACCTTC
TRBV2	-	TRBJ1-6	-	CASREGQYNSPLHF	TGTGCCAGCAGAGAAGGGCAATATAATTCACCCCTCCACTTT
TRBV7-2	-	TRBJ1-3	-	CASSIRGSSGNTIYF	TGTGCCAGCAGCATAAGGGGGAGTTCTGGAAACACCATATATTTT